The 14 T cell receptor beta chains reported below all come from one sample, sequenced in a study of cytotoxic CD8 clonotypes in ibrutinib-treated CLL. Sequenced by immunoSEQ multiplex PCR; TCRdb stores in-frame clones only, minus some. The sample shows about 330,000 clones, 67% of them seen only once. The specimen comprised PBMCs, sampled after 36 months of ibrutinib treatment. The source is a human donor with chronic lymphocytic leukemia.

This clone is a singleton in its sample. V is TRBV21-1 and J is TRBJ1-2; whether TRBD1, the table's D call, matches the DNA was not checked. TRBV21-1 constitutes a pseudogene. This CDR3 region has 14 residues. CDR3 amino acids: CASSSPGGLSGYTF. CDR3 DNA sequence: TGTGCCAGCAGCTCCCCAGGGGGGCTCTCTGGCTACACCTTC.

On this clone: The junction shows a germline mismatch at one end, possibly a read error. The rearrangement uses TRBV30 and TRBJ2-1; D might be TRBD2 (6 bases). CDR3 length: 10 amino acids. The germline gives CDR1 GTSNPN, CDR2 SVGIG (reference sequence). CDR3 in amino acids: CAWFGLKCVF. CDR3 in DNA: TGTGCCTGGTTTGGACTAAAATGCGTCTTC.

V usage is TRBV2 and J usage is TRBJ1-4; 7 bases are a match to TRBD1. Looked up from germline, CDR1 is SNHLY and CDR2 is FYNNEI. V trimming: 3 bases; J trimming: 5 bases; junction bases outside the gene matches: 3. The CDR3 contains 14 residues. Written as DNA, the CDR3 is TGTGCCAGCAGTGACAGGGGGGGGAATGAAAAACTGTTTTTT. This encodes CASSDRGGNEKLFF.

The genes are TRBV28 and TRBJ2-7; TRBD1 or TRBD2 may be the D gene (5 bases each). The germline V gene has CDR1 MDHEN and CDR2 SYDVKM. There are 12 residues in the CDR3. With 7 bases removed from V and 4 bases from J, the gap between germline ends came to 11 bases. CDR3 coding DNA: TGTGCCAGCACCCCCGGGGCATACGAGCAGTACTTC. Protein sequence: CASTPGAYEQYF.

The chain uses TRBV7-2 and TRBJ2-7; 7 bases are a match to TRBD2. Trimming cost V 1 base and J 1 base; bases outside gene matches: 1. The CDR3 has 14 residues. Looked up from germline, CDR1 is SGHTA and CDR2 is FQGNSA. CDR3 sequence reads: CASSLGGRSYEQYF. The CDR3 region has the DNA TGTGCCAGCAGCTTAGGCGGGAGATCCTACGAGCAGTACTTC.

The rearrangement links TRBV27 to TRBJ2-1; 9 nucleotides line up with TRBD2. V lost 3 bases and J lost 6; bases outside the gene matches: 9. This CDR3 spans 16 amino acids. Germline CDR1 MNHEY, CDR2 SMNVEV (reference sequence). The CDR3: CASSFEWLAGTNEQFF. The CDR3 DNA is TGTGCCAGCAGTTTTGAGTGGCTAGCGGGAACCAATGAGCAGTTCTTC.

The chain has TRBV7-9 and TRBJ1-2; D gene unclear. Germline CDR1 and CDR2: SEHNR and FQNEAQ (reference sequence). The CDR3 has 14 residues. With 5 bases removed from V and 3 bases from J, the gap between germline ends came to 13 bases. CDR3 coding DNA: TGTGCCAGCAGCGATGGTGGGAAGGACTATGGCTACACCTTC. It codes for CASSDGGKDYGYTF.

This clone was observed a few times. CDR3 loop: CSAISTDTQYF. In nucleotides, the CDR3 is TGCAGTGCTATCAGCACAGATACGCAGTATTTT. This chain joins TRBV20-1 and TRBJ2-3; the D is unclear. The CDR3 covers 11 residues. From germline, CDR1 is DFQATT and CDR2 SNEGSKA (reference sequence). The V and J ends lost 4 bases and 0 bases respectively, with 2 bases between them.

The CDR3 loop is CASAQGGSNQPQHF. DNA for the CDR3: TGTGCCAGCGCACAGGGAGGGAGCAATCAGCCCCAGCATTTT. This chain uses TRBV6-5 with TRBJ1-5, with D perhaps TRBD1 (6 bases). Germline V CDR1 and CDR2: MNHEY, SVGAGI. Trimming shortened V by 8 bases and J by 1 base, and 12 bases separated the two germline ends. The CDR3 is 14 amino acids.

This clone has a handful of counts. V and J are TRBV6-6 and TRBJ1-4; unclear D gene. From germline, CDR1 is MNHNY and CDR2 SVGAGI (reference sequence). Trimming took 7 bases from V and 0 from J, leaving 9 bases between them. The CDR3 has 14 residues. The DNA of the CDR3 is TGTGCCAGCAAGGAAGTTGCAACTAATGAAAAACTGTTTTTT. Its protein product is CASKEVATNEKLFF.

This clone was recorded only once. The chain couples TRBV27 to TRBJ1-2; 9 positions match TRBD1. CDR1 is MNHEY, CDR2 SMNVEV, per germline (reference sequence). J lost 4 bases, V lost 8 bases, and 20 bases had no gene match. There are 18 residues in the CDR3. CDR3 sequence: CASSGVSFLDRGIYGYTF. Here the CDR3 DNA reads TGTGCCAGCTCGGGAGTCTCGTTCTTAGACAGGGGGATCTATGGCTACACCTTC.

The chain is built from TRBV5-4 and TRBJ2-5, with D possibly being TRBD2 (6 bases). The germline V gene encodes CDR1 SGHNT and CDR2 YYREEE (reference sequence). This CDR3 is built from 11 residues. Trimming stripped 4 bases from V and 9 bases from J, with 10 bases between. The CDR3 loop reads CASSNPGAQYF. CDR3 in DNA: TGTGCCAGCAGCAACCCGGGGGCCCAGTACTTC.

The genes are TRBV14 and TRBJ2-5; D gene ambiguous. Looked up from germline, CDR1 is SGHDN and CDR2 is FVKESK. The V gene lost 1 base and the J gene lost 5 bases, with 5 bases spanning the gap. The CDR3 is 12 residues long. The CDR3 sequence is CASSQVEETQYF. CDR3 DNA sequence: TGTGCCAGCAGCCAAGTCGAGGAGACCCAGTACTTC.

The chain employs TRBV7-3 and TRBJ2-5; D is uncertain. From germline, CDR1 is SGHTA and CDR2 FQGTGA. V was clipped by 3 bases and J by 9 bases, with 14 bases between them. The CDR3 loop spans 13 amino acids. DNA of the CDR3: TGTGCCAGCAGCTTCAAACGGGCGGATCCCCAGTACTTC. It yields the protein CASSFKRADPQYF.